The T cell receptor beta chain described here comes from a study of shared clonotypes between healthy human individuals. About the study: The study used three CD4 naive, three CD4 memory, two CD8 naive and one CD8 memory plate per donor. Overall study findings and caveats: Non-shared clonotypes displayed generation probabilities falling below those of clonotypes present in all four donors.

Points on this clone: What it recognizes is unknown.

With 4 bases removed from V and 3 bases from J, the gap between germline ends came to 12 bases. Germline values: CDR1 SGHRS, CDR2 YFSETQ. This CDR3 spans 14 amino acids. Using immunoSEQ multiplex PCR, the repertoire was profiled, and TCRdb retains in-frame clones only, with some absent. The sample records 600,000 to 700,000 clones, roughly 72% being singletons. Nashville, Tennessee was home to all donors, who were Caucasian adults. CD4+ cells were split into CD45RA+ naive and CD45RA-negative memory subsets. This TCR derives from a woman in her 30s in good health. The chain joins TRBV5-1 to TRBJ2-3; possibly TRBD2 for D (5 bases). Sequencing was done on a sample of memory CD4+ T cells sorted from blood. Subset specified: CD45RA-negative fraction. The CDR3 DNA sequence: TGCGCCAGCAGCCTCGGGGTGGGTACAGATACGCAGTATTTT. This translates into CASSLGVGTDTQYF.